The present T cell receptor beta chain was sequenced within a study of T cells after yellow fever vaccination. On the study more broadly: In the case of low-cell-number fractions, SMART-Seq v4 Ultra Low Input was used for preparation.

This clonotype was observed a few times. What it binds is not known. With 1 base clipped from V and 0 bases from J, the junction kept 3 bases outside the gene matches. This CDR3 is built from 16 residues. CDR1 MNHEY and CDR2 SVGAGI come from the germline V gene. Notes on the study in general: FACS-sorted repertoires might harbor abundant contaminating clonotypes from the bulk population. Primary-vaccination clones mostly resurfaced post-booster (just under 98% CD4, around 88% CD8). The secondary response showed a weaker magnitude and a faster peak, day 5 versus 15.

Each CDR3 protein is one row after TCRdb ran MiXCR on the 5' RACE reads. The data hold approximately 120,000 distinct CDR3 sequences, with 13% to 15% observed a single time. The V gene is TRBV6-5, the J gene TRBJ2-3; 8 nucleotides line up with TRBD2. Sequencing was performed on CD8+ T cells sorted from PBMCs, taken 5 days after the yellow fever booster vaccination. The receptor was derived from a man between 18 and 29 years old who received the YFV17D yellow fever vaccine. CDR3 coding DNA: TGTGCCAGCAGTTACTTGGGCGGGGGGAGCACAGATACGCAGTATTTT. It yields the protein CASSYLGGGSTDTQYF.